The 27 T cell receptor beta chains below all came from one sample that was sequenced in a study of T cell clonality in common variable immunodeficiency. General study results and limits: Reportedly, TCR beta sequences from common variable immunodeficiency showed fewer deletions and N-nucleotide insertions.

For these receptors, no antigen is known. Clones were sequenced by immunoSEQ multiplex PCR, and TCRdb holds only the in-frame ones, with some missing. Observed are 11,000 to 15,000 clones, no singletons, with the top ten taking around 8.3%. Sequenced input: peripheral blood mononuclear cells. The receptors derive from a human donor with common variable immunodeficiency.

This clone has only a few counts. The CDR3 end is not reached by the read, which stops 3 residues before it; the germline J gene fills it in. V is TRBV7-3 and J is TRBJ2-5, with 11 bases lining up with TRBD1. Germline values: CDR1 SGHTA, CDR2 FQGTGA. V lost 0 bases and J lost 4; bases outside the gene matches: 7. This CDR3 has 17 residues. The sequenced CDR3 bases are TGTGCCAGCAGCTTAACTGGACAGGGGGCTCCCATAGAGACC. This encodes CASSLTGQGAPIET. The whole CDR3 protein is CASSLTGQGAPIETQYF. The whole variable domain, remainder taken from reference TRBV7-3 and TRBJ2-5, is GAGVSQTPSNKVTEKGKYVELRCDPISGHTALYWYRQSLGQGPEFLIYFQGTGAADDSGLPNDRFFAVRPEGSVSTLKIQRTERGDSAVYLCASSLTGQGAPIETQYFGPGTRLLVL.

This clone ranks as medium-sized. The CDR3 extends 3 residues past the end of the read, so its final part is completed from the germline J gene. This chain uses TRBV2 with TRBJ1-4; 7 bases agree with TRBD1. From germline, CDR1 is SNHLY and CDR2 FYNNEI. The CDR3 runs 15 residues. V was pared by 6 bases and J by 2 bases, with 6 bases of the junction left unmatched. The CDR3 sequence: CASSRQGNTNEKLFF. The sequenced CDR3 bases are TGTGCCAGCAGCCGACAGGGAAATACTAATGAAAAA.

For this clone: The read is 3 residues too short to cover the CDR3 end, so that end is filled in from the germline J gene. The chain joins TRBV7-9 to TRBJ1-2; D perhaps matches TRBD1 (6 bases). Germline values: CDR1 SEHNR, CDR2 FQNEAQ (reference sequence). V was shortened by 6 bases and J by 4 bases, with 18 bases between the two germline ends. This CDR3 is 15 amino acids long. CDR3 DNA, as far as it was read: TGTGCCAGCAGTCTCGGGGGGCGGAATATCTATGGC. Residues: CASSLGGRNIYG. The entire CDR3 protein reads CASSLGGRNIYGYTF.

The sample holds a few counts of this clone. The DNA ends 3 residues before the CDR3 does, and the rest of the CDR3 is filled in from the germline J gene. The rearrangement links TRBV7-2 to TRBJ1-5; 7 bases line up with TRBD1. This CDR3 contains 15 residues. Germline values: CDR1 SGHTA, CDR2 FQGNSA. Trimming removed 1 base from V and 3 bases from J; junction bases left unmatched: 3. The sequenced CDR3 bases are TGTGCCAGCAGCTTAGGGGACAGCAACAATCAGCCC. Its protein product is CASSLGDSNNQP. The CDR3 in full is CASSLGDSNNQPQHF.

Points on this clone: The read terminates 3 residues ahead of where the CDR3 ends, so the germline J gene completes it. The chain couples TRBV6-2 or TRBV6-3 to TRBJ2-7, with D perhaps TRBD1 or TRBD2 (5 bases each). This CDR3 is built from 17 residues. Trimming removed 7 bases at V and 3 bases at J, with 25 bases between. In germline, CDR1 is MNHEY, CDR2 SVGEGT. This CDR3 is CASTQDRGSFRSYEQYF. The covered CDR3 bases are TGTGCCAGCACCCAAGACAGAGGGTCCTTTCGGAGCTACGAG.

This clone was seen more than once but under ten times. The CDR3 extends 3 residues past the end of the read, so its final part is completed from the germline J gene. The V and J genes are TRBV19 and TRBJ2-4, with 9 bases lining up with TRBD1. V lost 5 bases, J lost 1 base, and 6 bases stayed unmatched. From germline, CDR1 is LNHDA and CDR2 SQIVND (reference sequence). The CDR3 contains 16 residues. The CDR3 sequence: CASSLRTGVAKNIQYF. CDR3 bases read: TGTGCCAGTAGTCTGAGGACAGGGGTGGCCAAAAACATT.

The table lists this clone with a few counts. The read ends 3 residues shy of where the CDR3 ends; the end is completed using the germline J gene. The rearrangement uses TRBV19 and TRBJ1-4, with 7 bases that match TRBD1. The CDR3 is made up of 15 amino acids. Germline values: CDR1 LNHDA, CDR2 SQIVND (reference sequence). V was clipped by 4 bases and J by 0 bases; unmatched bases: 2. CDR3 protein: CASSRDRATNEKLFF. Incomplete CDR3 DNA: TGTGCCAGTAGTAGGGACAGAGCAACTAATGAAAAA.

As concerns this clone: The read halts 3 residues ahead of the CDR3 end, with the missing end drawn from the germline J gene. The rearrangement links TRBV7-9 to TRBJ2-7; TRBD1 matches 7 bases. V shed 5 bases and J 2 bases; nucleotides not matched to a gene: 9. The CDR3 spans 15 residues. Germline V gives CDR1 SEHNR, CDR2 FQNEAQ (reference sequence). CDR3 DNA, as far as it was read: TGTGCCAGCAGCGTATTCCGGGACAGAGCCTACGAG. Its translation: CASSVFRDRAYE. The whole CDR3 reads CASSVFRDRAYEQYF.

This clone was counted only a few times. The sequence runs out 3 residues before the end of the CDR3; the remainder is reconstructed from the germline J gene. The chain joins TRBV11-2 to TRBJ2-5, with TRBD2 identical over 8 bases. J gave up 5 bases and V 1 base, and 0 bases lay outside the gene matches. The CDR3 runs to 13 residues. CDR1 and CDR2 from the germline V gene are SGHAT and FQNNGV. CDR3 DNA, as far as it was read: TGTGCCAGCAGCTTAGGACTAGCGGAGACC. It is translated as CASSLGLAET. The complete CDR3 sequence is CASSLGLAETQYF.

A word on this clone: Read coverage stops 3 residues before the CDR3 terminus; the germline J gene supplies the remainder. The chain employs TRBV30 and TRBJ2-3; 8 nucleotides agree with TRBD1. The V segment lost 3 bases and the J segment 5 bases; nucleotides outside the gene matches: 13. CDR1 and CDR2 (germline): GTSNPN, SVGIG (reference sequence). CDR3 size: 16 residues. CDR3 region: CAWSELRTGRGDTQYF. CDR3 bases read: TGTGCCTGGAGCGAACTCCGGACAGGGAGAGGAGATACG.

A note on this clone: The read gets to within 3 residues of the CDR3 end, and the germline J gene fills in the rest. The chain couples TRBV7-9 to TRBJ2-7, with D possibly matching TRBD2 (6 bases). V was trimmed by 5 bases and J by 3 bases, leaving 17 bases between them. The CDR3 has 15 amino acids. Germline V gene lookup returns CDR1 SEHNR and CDR2 FQNEAQ (reference sequence). The CDR3 reads CASSRDSSFDYEQYF. Incomplete CDR3 DNA: TGTGCCAGCAGCAGGGACTCTTCCTTCGACTACGAG.

This clone turned up a few times. The DNA ends 3 residues before the CDR3 does, and the rest of the CDR3 is filled in from the germline J gene. The V and J genes are TRBV19 and TRBJ2-2; D unresolved. Trimming left V 6 bases short and J 7 bases short, with 9 bases between. The CDR3 loop spans 12 amino acids. Looked up from germline, CDR1 is LNHDA and CDR2 is SQIVND (reference sequence). The CDR3 is CASRPRVGELFF. Incomplete CDR3 DNA: TGTGCCAGTAGGCCTCGGGTCGGGGAG.

With regard to this clone: Read sequence stops 3 residues before the CDR3 end, and the germline J gene provides the missing end. This rearrangement joins TRBV18 to TRBJ2-2, with 9 bases aligning to TRBD1. V lost 6 bases and J lost 0; bases outside the gene matches: 5. CDR1 and CDR2 (germline): KGHSH, LQKENI. This CDR3 comprises 16 residues. CDR3 DNA, as far as it was read: TGTGCCAGCTCCCATCGACAGGGGGCGAACACCGGGGAG. It is translated as CASSHRQGANTGE. The full CDR3 is CASSHRQGANTGELFF.

Details on this clone: The missing CDR3 end, 3 residues past where the read stops, is filled in from the germline J gene. The chain employs TRBV30 and TRBJ1-5; D possibly corresponds to TRBD1 (5 bases). This CDR3 comprises 15 residues. Trimming took 0 bases from V and 1 from J, leaving 10 bases between them. Per germline, CDR1 GTSNPN and CDR2 SVGIG (reference sequence). The CDR3 DNA, read in part, is TGTGCCTGGAGTGTACCTTACAGGAGCAATCAGCCC. As protein: CAWSVPYRSNQP. The CDR3 in its entirety is CAWSVPYRSNQPQHF.

This clone was seen a handful of times. The CDR3 extends 3 residues past the end of the read, so its final part is completed from the germline J gene. The V and J genes are TRBV7-9 and TRBJ2-2, with unresolved D. The germline V and J ends were trimmed by 3 bases and 0 bases, with 5 bases remaining between them. The CDR3 sequence is 14 residues long. In germline, CDR1 is SEHNR, CDR2 FQNEAQ (reference sequence). The CDR3 protein is CASSFSTNTGELFF. CDR3 bases read: TGTGCCAGCAGCTTTTCTACGAACACCGGGGAG. The full variable domain, in which reference TRBV7-9 and TRBJ2-2 provide the parts outside the CDR3, is DTGVSQNPRHKITKRGQNVTFRCDPISEHNRLYWYRQTLGQGPEFLTYFQNEAQLEKSRLLSDRFSAERPKGSFSTLEIQRTEQGDSAMYLCASSFSTNTGELFFGEGSRLTVL.

Remarks on this clone: From the germline J gene comes the end of the CDR3, since the read stops 3 residues before it. Other DNA sequences of this sample code for an identical CDR3. The chain recombines TRBV18 with TRBJ1-1; D remains unclear. The germline V and J ends were trimmed by 1 base and 1 base, with 7 bases remaining between them. CDR1 and CDR2 (germline): KGHSH, LQKENI. The CDR3 is 14 residues long. CDR3 DNA (partial): TGTGCCAGCTCACCACAGGGTTCGAACACTGAA. This sequence encodes CASSPQGSNTE. The entire CDR3 protein reads CASSPQGSNTEAFF.

Notes on this clone: The read terminates 3 residues ahead of where the CDR3 ends, so the germline J gene completes it. This chain connects TRBV7-3 to TRBJ2-5; 11 nucleotides agree with TRBD2. The germline gives CDR1 SGHTA, CDR2 FQGTGA. The V gene end was trimmed by 5 bases and the J gene end by 3 bases; junction bases not matched to a gene: 5. This CDR3 spans 15 amino acids. The sequenced CDR3 bases are TGTGCCAGCAGCCGTACTAGCGGGGGTAAAGAGACC. Protein product: CASSRTSGGKET. The whole CDR3 protein is CASSRTSGGKETQYF. Drawing the rest from reference TRBV7-3 and TRBJ2-5, the complete variable domain is GAGVSQTPSNKVTEKGKYVELRCDPISGHTALYWYRQSLGQGPEFLIYFQGTGAADDSGLPNDRFFAVRPEGSVSTLKIQRTERGDSAVYLCASSRTSGGKETQYFGPGTRLLVL.

A remark on this clone: The read terminates 3 residues before the CDR3 end, so the remaining end is supplied by the germline J gene. This chain connects TRBV7-3 to TRBJ2-1; 9 bases fit TRBD1. Germline CDR1 reads SGHTA; CDR2 reads FQGTGA. V lost 5 bases to trimming and J lost 8 bases; unmatched junction nucleotides: 7. This CDR3 is built from 14 residues. This CDR3 is CASSTGQGIDEQFF. CDR3 bases read: TGTGCCAGCAGCACGGGACAGGGTATCGATGAG.

In its sample, this clone was seen a few times. Read coverage stops 3 residues before the CDR3 terminus; the germline J gene supplies the remainder. The chain carries TRBV18 and TRBJ1-1; 10 nucleotides line up with TRBD1. The CDR3 loop spans 15 amino acids. CDR1 is KGHSH and CDR2 is LQKENI in the germline V gene. Trimming took 3 bases from V and 4 from J; bases not matched to a gene: 5. The sequenced CDR3 bases are TGTGCCAGCTCACCCTCGACAGGGGGCGGCACTGAA. Protein product: CASSPSTGGGTE. The CDR3 as a whole reads CASSPSTGGGTEAFF.

The CDR3 reads CASSPKPGQGNEKLFF. The DNA read from the CDR3 is TGTGCCAGCTCACCCAAGCCGGGACAGGGGAATGAAAAA. V and J are TRBV18 and TRBJ1-4; 10 positions match TRBD1. The read comes to an end 3 residues before the CDR3 does, leaving the germline J gene to fill in the end. The junction had 6 bases not matched to a gene; V was cut back by 3 bases and J by 5 bases. This CDR3 contains 16 residues. The germline V gene has CDR1 KGHSH and CDR2 LQKENI.

Comments on this clone: The sequence runs out 3 residues before the end of the CDR3; the remainder is reconstructed from the germline J gene. V usage is TRBV6-1 and J usage is TRBJ2-5; 9 positions agree with TRBD1. J lost 5 bases, V lost 3 bases, and 4 bases had no gene match. CDR3 length equals 14 residues. Germline CDR1 and CDR2: MNHNS and SASEGT. CDR3 DNA, as far as it was read: TGTGCCAGCAGTGACGGGACAGGGTGGGAGACC. This sequence encodes CASSDGTGWET. In full, the CDR3 is CASSDGTGWETQYF.

This clone has a handful of counts. Read sequence stops 3 residues before the CDR3 end, and the germline J gene provides the missing end. This chain joins TRBV30 and TRBJ1-5; TRBD1 matches at 8 bases. CDR1 is GTSNPN, CDR2 SVGIG, per germline (reference sequence). J lost 2 bases, V lost 2 bases, and 5 bases had no gene match. There are 15 residues in the CDR3. CDR3 DNA, as far as it was read: TGTGCCTGGAGTCCAGACAGGGGAGGCAATCAGCCC. This codes for CAWSPDRGGNQP. The full CDR3 is CAWSPDRGGNQPQHF.

Remarks on this clone: The read ends 3 residues before the CDR3 terminus; that terminus is restored from the germline J gene. The chain is built from TRBV20-1 and TRBJ1-5, with D possibly matching TRBD1 (6 bases). Trimming cost V 0 bases and J 1 base, with 13 bases left between them. This CDR3 contains 16 residues. CDR1 DFQATT and CDR2 SNEGSKA come from the germline V gene (reference sequence). CDR3 protein: CSARDLHGQSNQPQHF. CDR3 bases read: TGCAGTGCTAGAGATCTTCACGGACAGAGCAATCAGCCC.

On this clone: The read ends 3 residues shy of where the CDR3 ends; the end is completed using the germline J gene. The V call is TRBV6-1, the J call TRBJ1-6; 8 bases agree with TRBD1. This CDR3 contains 16 residues. In germline, CDR1 is MNHNS, CDR2 SASEGT. Trimming removed 4 bases from V and 7 bases from J; junction bases left unmatched: 9. The part of the CDR3 DNA that was read is TGTGCCAGCAGTGCACGGACAGGGAAGGTCAATTCACCC. Translating it yields CASSARTGKVNSP. The whole CDR3 sequence reads CASSARTGKVNSPLHF.

This clone was picked up a small number of times. The CDR3 extends 3 residues past the end of the read, so its final part is completed from the germline J gene. The chain uses TRBV2 and TRBJ2-3, with TRBD2 matching over 7 bases. There are 14 residues in the CDR3. Trimming removed 6 bases from V and 2 bases from J; junction bases left unmatched: 5. Germline V gives CDR1 SNHLY, CDR2 FYNNEI. CDR3 DNA, as far as it was read: TGTGCCAGCAGAGCGGGACTTCCCACAGATACG. Residues: CASRAGLPTDT. The whole CDR3 sequence is CASRAGLPTDTQYF.

Comments on this clone: The missing CDR3 end, 3 residues past where the read stops, is filled in from the germline J gene. The V call is TRBV7-2, the J call TRBJ2-7; D is undetermined. The germline V gene encodes CDR1 SGHTA and CDR2 FQGNSA. The CDR3 covers 13 residues. V was pared by 2 bases and J by 2 bases, with 7 bases between. The CDR3 loop is CASSLNIPYEQYF. CDR3 DNA, as far as it was read: TGTGCCAGCAGCTTAAACATACCCTACGAG.

By frequency in the sample, this clone is medium-sized. Read sequence stops 3 residues before the CDR3 end, and the germline J gene provides the missing end. The chain couples TRBV18 to TRBJ2-7, with 8 bases aligning to TRBD1. Germline CDR1 and CDR2: KGHSH and LQKENI. V lost 2 bases and J lost 4; bases outside the gene matches: 4. This CDR3 spans 14 amino acids. CDR3 protein: CASSPGQGVYEQYF. The DNA read from the CDR3 is TGTGCCAGCTCACCAGGACAGGGAGTTTACGAG.